The 3 T cell receptor beta chains in this list originate from one sample, sequenced in a study of blood T cell repertoires in COVID-19. This table comes from immunoSEQ multiplex PCR, and its TCRdb copy is limited to in-frame clones, with some not included. The sample consists of a few hundred thousand clones, about 90% of them appearing once. Sequencing input: peripheral blood. Receptor source: a man aged 18 to 29 with active or convalescent COVID-19.

DNA of the CDR3: TGTGCCAGCAGCTTAGCGGCGGGGGGATACGAGCAGTACTTC. Protein: CASSLAAGGYEQYF. The gene calls are TRBV7-6 and TRBJ2-7; TRBD2 agrees at 8 bases. The CDR3 sequence is 14 residues long. J was trimmed by 4 bases and V by 0 bases; bases with no gene match: 2. CDR1 is SGHVS, CDR2 FNYEAQ, per germline.

The V call is TRBV11-2, the J call TRBJ2-1; possibly TRBD1 for D (6 bases). The germline V gene encodes CDR1 SGHAT and CDR2 FQNNGV. There are 15 residues in the CDR3. Trimming removed 5 bases from V and 5 bases from J, with 16 bases in between. CDR3: CASSQGQTANNEQFF. The CDR3 nucleotides read TGTGCCAGCAGCCAGGGACAAACGGCCAACAATGAGCAGTTCTTC.

The J gene is TRBJ1-4, the V gene TRBV10-1; TRBD1 matches 7 bases. In germline, CDR1 is WNHNN, CDR2 SYGVQD (reference sequence). The CDR3 is 19 amino acids. J gave up 1 base and V 0 bases, and 11 bases lay outside the gene matches. The CDR3, as DNA: TGCGCCAGCAGTGAGTCGGACAGGAGCTCCTGGGAAACTAATGAAAAACTGTTTTTT. Translated: CASSESDRSSWETNEKLFF.